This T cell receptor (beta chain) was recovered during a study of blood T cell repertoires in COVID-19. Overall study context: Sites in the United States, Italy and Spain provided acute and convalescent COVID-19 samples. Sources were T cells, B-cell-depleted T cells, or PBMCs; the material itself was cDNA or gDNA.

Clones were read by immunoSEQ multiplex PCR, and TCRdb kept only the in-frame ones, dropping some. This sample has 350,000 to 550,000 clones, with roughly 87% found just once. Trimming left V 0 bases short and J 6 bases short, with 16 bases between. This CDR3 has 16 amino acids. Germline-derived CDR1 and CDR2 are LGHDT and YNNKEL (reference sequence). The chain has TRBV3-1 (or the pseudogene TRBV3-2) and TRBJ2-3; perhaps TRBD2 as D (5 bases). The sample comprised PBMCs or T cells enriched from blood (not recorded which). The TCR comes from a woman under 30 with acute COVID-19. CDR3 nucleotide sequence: TGTGCCAGCAGCCAAGAAGTCAAGGTTCCGGGGGATACGCAGTATTTT. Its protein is CASSQEVKVPGDTQYF.